The next 29 T cell receptor beta chains were all read from a single sample in a study of shared clonotypes between healthy human individuals. TCRdb's copy holds only in-frame clones and misses some; the assay was immunoSEQ multiplex PCR. The table records 1.5 million to 2.5 million clones, approximately 95% of them present only once. The naive CD8 subset, CD45RO-negative cells positively selected for CCR7, excluded terminally differentiated effector memory CD45RA+ cells. The sequencing input was naive CD8+ T cells sorted from blood. All receptors come from a man aged 18 to 35 in good health.

Comment on this clone: Other DNA sequences in the sample encode the same CDR3. The chain carries TRBV9 and TRBJ2-1, with TRBD2 as a possible D gene (6 bases). The CDR3 is made up of 13 amino acids. CDR1 and CDR2 from the germline V gene are SGDLS and YYNGEE. V was shortened by 0 bases and J by 5 bases, with 6 bases between the two germline ends. CDR3: CASSVVADNEQFF. CDR3 DNA: TGTGCCAGCAGCGTAGTAGCGGACAATGAGCAGTTCTTC.

The chain couples TRBV6-5 to TRBJ2-2, with D hard to call. Trimming took 6 bases from V and 8 from J, leaving 7 bases between them. Germline V lookup: CDR1 MNHEY, CDR2 SVGAGI. The length of the CDR3 is 11 residues. CDR3 bases: TGTGCCAGCAGCACACAAGGGGAGCTGTTTTTT. Its protein product is CASSTQGELFF.

V gene TRBV2 combines with J gene TRBJ2-1; TRBD2 agrees at 10 bases. The CDR3 consists of 19 residues. Germline CDR1 and CDR2: SNHLY and FYNNEI. Losses at the gene ends were 3 bases for V and 5 bases for J; bases not matched to a gene: 16. CDR3 sequence (DNA): TGTGCCAGCAGTGAGCTCCTAGCGGGAGAGGTTGACCAGGACAATGAGCAGTTCTTC. It encodes CASSELLAGEVDQDNEQFF.

V gene TRBV5-6 combines with J gene TRBJ1-2; TRBD1 might be the D (5 bases). Between the trimmed V and J ends, which lost 6 bases and 4 bases, there was a span of 13 bases. The germline V gene has CDR1 SGHDT and CDR2 YYEEEE. The CDR3 loop spans 13 amino acids. DNA of the CDR3: TGTGCCAGCACCCTGACAGACATCTATGGCTACACCTTC. Encoded protein: CASTLTDIYGYTF.

The V call is TRBV30, the J call TRBJ2-7; possible D gene TRBD2, 5 bases. CDR3 length equals 12 residues. V shed 3 bases and J shed 5 bases, with 11 bases lying between them. Germline V gene data show CDR1 as GTSNPN and CDR2 as SVGIG (reference sequence). CDR3 amino acids: CAWSIPGNEQYF. Here the CDR3 DNA reads TGTGCCTGGAGCATCCCGGGGAACGAGCAGTACTTC.

The chain is built from TRBV10-3 and TRBJ1-5; 10 bases line up with TRBD1. The CDR3 is 15 amino acids. V shed 3 bases, J shed 5 bases, and the junction held 4 bases outside the gene matches. CDR1 and CDR2 (germline): ENHRY, SYGVKD. The CDR3 protein is CAISEGTGVDQPQHF. CDR3 in DNA: TGTGCCATCAGTGAAGGGACAGGGGTCGATCAGCCCCAGCATTTT.

The rearrangement joins TRBV9 to TRBJ2-3; no clear D gene. CDR1 is SGDLS and CDR2 is YYNGEE in the germline V gene. V was cut by 0 bases and J by 5 bases, with 10 bases left in between. CDR3 length: 14 amino acids. CDR3 sequence reads: CASSVEGSEDTQYF. CDR3 in DNA: TGTGCCAGCAGCGTAGAGGGAAGCGAAGATACGCAGTATTTT. Combining the CDR3 with reference TRBV9 and TRBJ2-3 gives the whole variable domain DSGVTQTPKHLITATGQRVTLRCSPRSGDLSVYWYQQSLDQGLQFLIQYYNGEERAKGNILERFSAQQFPDLHSELNLSSLELGDSALYFCASSVEGSEDTQYFGPGTRLTVL.

J is TRBJ2-7 and V is TRBV2; TRBD1 agrees at 8 bases. The V segment lost 6 bases and the J segment 3 bases; nucleotides outside the gene matches: 7. Germline CDR1 is SNHLY and CDR2 is FYNNEI. The CDR3 is made up of 14 amino acids. The CDR3, as DNA: TGTGCCAGCAGGGACGGGGACAGGTACTACGAGCAGTACTTC. Translated: CASRDGDRYYEQYF.

The V call is TRBV25-1, the J call TRBJ1-5, with D uncertain. Germline-derived CDR1 and CDR2 are MGHDK and SYGVNS. Trimming took 1 base from V and 0 from J, leaving 10 bases between them. This CDR3 comprises 16 residues. The CDR3 nucleotides read TGTGCCAGCAGTGAATCACAGAGTCTTAGCAATCAGCCCCAGCATTTT. It yields the protein CASSESQSLSNQPQHF.

This chain joins TRBV28 and TRBJ1-2; possible D gene TRBD1, 6 bases. Trimming left V 6 bases short and J 6 bases short, with 11 bases between. Germline-derived CDR1 and CDR2 are MDHEN and SYDVKM. The CDR3 sequence is 12 residues long. The DNA for the CDR3 is TGTGCCAGCAGAACTCCAGGGGATGGCTACACCTTC. Amino acids: CASRTPGDGYTF.

The DNA of the CDR3 is TGTGCCAGCAGCCTAACCGGGCCCCTTTACGAGCAGTACTTC. Protein product: CASSLTGPLYEQYF. The chain uses TRBV28 and TRBJ2-7, with D unclear. The CDR3 has 14 amino acids. V gave up 6 bases and J gave up 4 bases, with 16 bases separating them. Per the germline V gene, CDR1 is MDHEN and CDR2 is SYDVKM.

The J gene is TRBJ1-1, the V gene TRBV11-3; D gene unclear. The CDR3 runs 13 residues. The V end lost 4 bases, the J end lost 1 base, and 7 bases lay between the germline ends. In germline, CDR1 is SGHNT, CDR2 YENEEA. CDR3 bases: TGTGCCAGCAGCTCGACACCGAACACTGAAGCTTTCTTT. Protein sequence: CASSSTPNTEAFF.

The genes are TRBV11-2 and TRBJ2-7; D is possibly TRBD1 (7 bases). This CDR3 contains 15 residues. Between the trimmed V and J ends, which lost 1 base and 2 bases, there was a span of 12 bases. The V gene's germline CDR1 is SGHAT and CDR2 FQNNGV. The CDR3 here is CASSLVTGEAYEQYF. CDR3 nucleotide sequence: TGTGCCAGCAGCTTAGTAACAGGGGAGGCCTACGAGCAGTACTTC. The complete variable domain, with remaining parts taken from reference TRBV11-2 and TRBJ2-7, reads EAGVAQSPRYKIIEKRQSVAFWCNPISGHATLYWYQQILGQGPKLLIQFQNNGVVDDSQLPKDRFSAERLKGVDSTLKIQPAKLEDSAVYLCASSLVTGEAYEQYFGPGTRLTVT.

The rearrangement links TRBV6-1 to TRBJ1-4; D gene unclear. The CDR3 spans 14 residues. V shed 6 bases and J shed 0 bases, with 8 bases lying between them. In germline, CDR1 is MNHNS, CDR2 SASEGT. The CDR3, as DNA: TGTGCCAGCAGGGGTTGGACAACTAATGAAAAACTGTTTTTT. This gives the protein CASRGWTTNEKLFF.

V gene TRBV7-8 combines with J gene TRBJ2-7; perhaps D is TRBD1 or TRBD2 (7 bases each). Germline lookup yields CDR1 SGHVS and CDR2 FQNEAQ. CDR3 length: 12 amino acids. CDR3 protein: CSSQGGSYEQYF. The CDR3 region has the DNA TGTTCGTCTCAGGGGGGGTCCTACGAGCAGTACTTC.

The V and J genes are TRBV29-1 and TRBJ2-2; the D gene could be TRBD1 or TRBD2 (6 bases each). V gave up 2 bases and J gave up 2 bases, with 9 bases separating them. The CDR3 runs to 14 residues. Germline V lookup: CDR1 SQVTM, CDR2 ANQGSEA. CDR3 loop: CSVEPGANTGELFF. The CDR3 nucleotides are TGCAGCGTTGAACCGGGGGCCAACACCGGGGAGCTGTTTTTT.

The chain uses TRBV7-9 and TRBJ1-2; D unclear. Germline V gives CDR1 SEHNR, CDR2 FQNEAQ (reference sequence). The V end lost 1 base, the J end lost 6 bases, and 15 bases lay between the germline ends. The CDR3 consists of 15 residues. DNA for the CDR3: TGTGCCAGCAGCTTAGAGGAGGGAGGGATTGATGGCTACACCTTC. Residues: CASSLEEGGIDGYTF.

The rearrangement links TRBV10-3 to TRBJ2-7; 12 positions agree with TRBD2. Trimming at V came to 0 bases and at J to 2 bases, leaving 2 bases not matched to a gene. CDR1 and CDR2 from the germline V gene are ENHRY and SYGVKD. The CDR3 is 16 residues long. The CDR3 spells CAISESASGRAYEQYF. The DNA of the CDR3 is TGTGCCATCAGTGAGTCTGCTAGCGGGAGGGCCTACGAGCAGTACTTC.

The chain has TRBV4-1 and TRBJ2-7; D is possibly TRBD2 (5 bases). The V end was cut by 1 base, the J end by 5 bases, with 15 bases between. The CDR3 sequence is 15 residues long. CDR1 and CDR2 (germline): MGHRA, YSYEKL. CDR3 protein: CASSQVTGVHHEQYF. The CDR3 bases are TGCGCCAGCAGCCAAGTAACCGGGGTTCATCACGAGCAGTACTTC.

The chain recombines TRBV6-1 with TRBJ2-1; D possibly corresponds to TRBD2 (6 bases). Germline V gene lookup returns CDR1 MNHNS and CDR2 SASEGT. This CDR3 spans 15 amino acids. Trimming pared 5 bases from V and 8 bases from J, leaving 19 bases between. The CDR3 reads CASSTPSVWLDEQFF. CDR3 nucleotides: TGTGCCAGCAGTACTCCTAGCGTGTGGCTTGATGAGCAGTTCTTC.

The chain uses TRBV4-1 and TRBJ2-1; 7 bases are shared with TRBD2. The CDR3 has 13 residues. Germline V gene sequence: CDR1 MGHRA, CDR2 YSYEKL. The trim removed 4 bases at V and 10 bases at J, leaving 7 bases unmatched. The CDR3 DNA sequence: TGCGCCAGCAGCCCCCGGACTAGAGGGGAGCAGTTCTTC. It encodes CASSPRTRGEQFF.

The V and J genes are TRBV19 and TRBJ2-7; D perhaps matches TRBD2 (5 bases). CDR1 LNHDA and CDR2 SQIVND come from the germline V gene (reference sequence). There are 13 residues in the CDR3. The V and J ends lost 1 base and 6 bases respectively, with 10 bases between them. This CDR3 reads CASSIVGGAEQYF. CDR3 DNA: TGTGCCAGTAGTATAGTAGGAGGTGCCGAGCAGTACTTC.

The gene calls are TRBV12-2 and TRBJ2-3. TRBV12-2 is noted as a pseudogene. The CDR3 consists of 15 residues. CDR3 sequence (DNA): TGTGCAAGTCGCTTCCGGGACCTTAGCACAGATACGCAGTATTTT. This codes for CASRFRDLSTDTQYF.

The rearrangement uses TRBV29-1 and TRBJ1-1; tentatively, D is TRBD1 (5 bases). This CDR3 is built from 13 residues. V was shortened by 4 bases and J by 1 base, with 10 bases between the two germline ends. The germline V gene has CDR1 SQVTM and CDR2 ANQGSEA. The CDR3, as DNA: TGCAGCGTTGCGCAGGGAGAGAACACTGAAGCTTTCTTT. Protein sequence: CSVAQGENTEAFF.

The chain recombines TRBV10-3 with TRBJ1-5; unclear D gene. The CDR3 contains 14 residues. Germline CDR1 ENHRY, CDR2 SYGVKD. Trimming shortened V by 3 bases and J by 2 bases, and 8 bases separated the two germline ends. This chain's CDR3 is CAISDLGGNQPQHF. CDR3 DNA: TGTGCCATCAGTGACCTCGGCGGCAATCAGCCCCAGCATTTT.

The chain employs TRBV19 and TRBJ2-7; the match to TRBD2 covers 7 bases. CDR1 is LNHDA and CDR2 is SQIVND in the germline V gene (reference sequence). V was clipped by 10 bases and J by 2 bases; unmatched bases: 11. This CDR3 is 14 amino acids long. The CDR3 protein is CATTLGAGAYEQYF. The CDR3 DNA reads TGTGCCACGACCCTCGGGGCGGGAGCCTACGAGCAGTACTTC.

The chain combines TRBV18 with TRBJ2-6; possibly TRBD1 for D (6 bases). This CDR3 has 17 amino acids. V was pared by 1 base and J by 0 bases, with 10 bases between. Looked up from germline, CDR1 is KGHSH and CDR2 is LQKENI. CDR3 nucleotides: TGTGCCAGCTCACCACAGGGGGTGTTCTCTGGGGCCAACGTCCTGACTTTC. It translates to CASSPQGVFSGANVLTF.

V and J are TRBV19 and TRBJ1-5; no definite D call. This CDR3 has 15 residues. Germline V lookup: CDR1 LNHDA, CDR2 SQIVND (reference sequence). The germline V and J ends were trimmed by 7 bases and 2 bases, with 15 bases remaining between them. CDR3 loop: CASTASSYGNQPQHF. Written as DNA, the CDR3 is TGTGCCAGTACCGCTTCGTCGTACGGCAATCAGCCCCAGCATTTT.

This clone was counted between two and nine times. Other DNA sequences in this sample translate to the same CDR3. V and J are TRBV4-3 and TRBJ2-3; D remains ambiguous. Trimming cost V 0 bases and J 0 bases, with 4 bases left between them. Per the germline V gene, CDR1 is LGHNA and CDR2 is YSLEER. This CDR3 is 14 amino acids long. Here the CDR3 DNA reads TGCGCCAGCAGCCAAGATCAGAGCACAGATACGCAGTATTTT. This translates into CASSQDQSTDTQYF.